This section outlines one T cell receptor beta chain sequence together with its context. Its matching antigen is unknown. This specimen belongs to a study of T cell responses to AZD1222 COVID-19 vaccine. Findings of the study overall: Seropositivity was recorded at baseline in only six AZD1222 recipients.

Clones were read by immunoSEQ multiplex PCR, and TCRdb kept only the in-frame ones, dropping some. The sample carries 200,000 or so clones, about nine tenths recorded once. This clonotype was sampled from an adult in good health. The sample was peripheral blood, taken on day 0 of AZD1222 vaccination.

The CDR3 DNA reads as TGTGCAAGTCGCCTCATGCGGGACCGCTCCTACGAGCAGTACTTC. Its protein is CASRLMRDRSYEQYF. The chain combines TRBV12-2 with TRBJ2-7; TRBD2, the table's D call, lacks a check against the DNA. TRBV12-2 is a pseudogene. The CDR3 is made up of 15 amino acids.